This TCR beta chain stems from a study of blood T cell dynamics during melanoma immunotherapy. Specified time point: week 3, after first cycle of checkpoint inhibitor. There are 14 residues in the CDR3. From germline, CDR1 is LGHNA and CDR2 YNFKEQ. The trim removed 1 base at V and 11 bases at J, leaving 9 bases unmatched. Method: immunoSEQ multiplex PCR; TCRdb's copy keeps in-frame clones and lacks some. The table records fewer than 3,000 clones, approximately 88% of them present only once. Sample: blood, taken from a patient treated with checkpoint blockade. The genes are TRBV4-2 and TRBJ1-1, with TRBD1 matching 8 bases. The clonotype originates from a human donor with melanoma. CDR3 in DNA: TGTGCCAGCAGCCAAGGGACAGGGATAGATTTGGCTTTCTTT. Translation: CASSQGTGIDLAFF.